Listed below are T cell receptor beta chains from one sample, sequenced in a study of Ad26.COV2.S vaccination and SARS-CoV-2 variants. Assay used: immunoSEQ multiplex PCR; TCRdb lists only in-frame clones, some missing. The table has roughly 460,000 clones, 89% seen once; the top ten hold under 2%. Sequences were derived from peripheral blood, sampled in a trial of Ad26.COV2.S vaccine versus placebo. The receptors here all came from a person between 18 and 59 years old who received the Ad26.COV2.S COVID-19 vaccine or a placebo. Each CDR3 is given with its conserved first and last residue. The D gene is left open where the match is weak. Some rows mark clone size as missing; the rest say once, few, many or name a class of expanded clone.

V	D	J	size	CDR3	DNA
TRBV10-3	NA	TRBJ2-4	once	CAISEGPTGPSGENIQYF	TGTGCCATCAGTGAGGGACCGACAGGGCCAAGCGGGGAAAACATTCAGTACTTC
TRBV6-6	NA	TRBJ1-4	NA	CASSLTGMDEKLFF	TGTGCCAGCAGCCTAACAGGGATGGATGAAAAACTGTTTTTT
TRBV7-9	TRBD2	TRBJ2-7	NA	CASSPQSGNEQYF	TGTGCCAGCAGCCCTCAGAGCGGGAACGAGCAGTACTTC
TRBV6-4	NA	TRBJ2-7	few	CASSDSSGVWYF	TGTGCCAGCAGTGACTCTTCGGGAGTTTGGTACTTC
TRBV28	NA	TRBJ1-2	NA	CASSQVGVRDNGYTF	TGTGCCAGCAGCCAGGTGGGCGTGAGGGATAATGGCTACACCTTC
TRBV2	NA	TRBJ1-2	NA	CASSEYPGAYGYTF	TGTGCCAGCAGTGAATACCCGGGCGCCTATGGCTACACCTTC
TRBV10-3	NA	TRBJ2-5	NA	CAISESVGGPQTQYF	TGTGCCATCAGTGAGTCTGTGGGGGGGCCGCAGACCCAGTACTTC
TRBV2	NA	TRBJ2-7	NA	CASSAVTILYEQYF	TGTGCCAGCAGTGCGGTCACGATACTCTACGAGCAGTACTTC
TRBV29-1	NA	TRBJ2-3	NA	CSVDRAGAQDTQYF	TGCAGCGTTGATAGGGCAGGAGCACAAGATACGCAGTATTTT
TRBV9	TRBD2	TRBJ2-7	NA	CASSVGIAGVHEQYF	TGTGCCAGCAGCGTTGGGATAGCGGGAGTACACGAGCAGTACTTC
TRBV21-1	NA	TRBJ2-2	NA	CASSIKSGTGELFF	TGTGCCAGCAGCATTAAGTCCGGCACCGGGGAGCTGTTTTTT
TRBV6-5	NA	TRBJ1-5	NA	CASREDGNQPQHF	TGTGCCAGCAGGGAGGACGGCAATCAGCCCCAGCATTTT
TRBV6-5	NA	TRBJ1-2	NA	CASSFTGGGPYGYTF	TGTGCCAGCAGTTTCACCGGGGGGGGGCCCTACGGCTACACCTTC
TRBV28	NA	TRBJ2-7	NA	CASSARQGRDEQYF	TGTGCCAGCAGCGCACGCCAGGGGAGGGATGAGCAGTACTTC
TRBV6-6	TRBD1	TRBJ2-7	NA	CASSTGQGLEQYF	TGTGCCAGCAGTACCGGACAGGGCCTCGAGCAGTACTTC
TRBV25-1	TRBD1	TRBJ2-7	NA	CASSESLGTGSVYEQYF	TGTGCCAGCAGTGAATCCCTCGGGACAGGGTCCGTCTACGAGCAGTACTTC
TRBV6-1	TRBD1	TRBJ1-5	NA	CASSELRGQVGINQPQHF	TGTGCCAGCAGTGAATTGCGGGGACAGGTCGGCATCAATCAGCCCCAGCATTTT
TRBV5-1	NA	TRBJ1-5	few	CASSVGGSQPQHF	TGCGCCAGCAGCGTGGGGGGGAGCCAGCCCCAGCATTTT
TRBV6-1	TRBD1	TRBJ1-2	NA	CASSELNRGRRNYGYTF	TGTGCCAGCAGTGAATTGAACAGGGGGCGCAGAAACTATGGCTACACCTTC
TRBV6-5	NA	TRBJ1-1	NA	CASNTGSGTEAFF	TGTGCCAGCAACACAGGGTCCGGCACTGAAGCTTTCTTT
TRBV4-1	TRBD2	TRBJ2-7	few	CASSQGGLAGDYEQYF	TGCGCCAGCAGCCAAGGGGGACTAGCGGGGGACTACGAGCAGTACTTC
TRBV5-1	NA	TRBJ2-2	NA	CASSRVGTQNTGELFF	TGCGCCAGCTCCAGAGTCGGGACACAGAACACCGGGGAGCTGTTTTTT
TRBV5-8	NA	TRBJ1-4	NA	CASRLTTNLNEKLFF	TGTGCCAGCAGACTAACGACAAACCTCAATGAAAAACTGTTTTTT
TRBV30	NA	TRBJ1-1	NA	CAWTRGTANTEAFF	TGTGCCTGGACAAGAGGGACGGCGAACACTGAAGCTTTCTTT
TRBV3-1/TRBV3-2	TRBD2	TRBJ2-1	NA	CASSGPGLAGLTYNEQFF	TGTGCCAGCAGCGGACCGGGACTAGCGGGGTTAACCTACAATGAGCAGTTCTTC
TRBV7-9	TRBD2	TRBJ2-7	NA	CASSRGTSGGSYEQYF	TGTGCCAGCAGCCGAGGGACTAGCGGGGGTTCCTACGAGCAGTACTTC
TRBV7-2	NA	TRBJ1-2	NA	CASSLALAGNGYTF	TGTGCCAGCAGCTTAGCTTTGGCAGGGAACGGCTACACCTTC
TRBV7-2	TRBD1	TRBJ1-1	NA	CASSAGQGTEAFF	TGTGCCAGCAGCGCGGGACAGGGCACTGAAGCTTTCTTT